This T cell receptor (beta chain) was identified in a study of shared clonotypes between healthy human individuals. Study background: The composition of the donors was a couple of women and three men aged 18 to 49.

CDR1 and CDR2 from the germline V gene are SEHNR and FQNEAQ (reference sequence). This CDR3 has 13 residues. V lost 5 bases, J lost 5 bases, and 12 bases lay in between. Assay: immunoSEQ multiplex PCR; the TCRdb copy retains only in-frame clones and omits some. Seen here are 2,100,000 or so clones, nearly 97% observed once, and the top ten hold roughly 0.13%. Note on this clone: What it binds is unknown.

Points from the study as a whole: It was expected that sequencing depth would affect clonotype sharing among donors. Generally, estimated richness proved larger in naive subsets than it did in memory subsets. Sorted-subset sequencing, rarefaction showed, was incomplete despite large depth.

The clonotype comes from a man in his late teens or twenties in good health. Sequenced: naive CD4+ T cells sorted from blood. Subset indicated: CD45RA+ positively selected. This rearrangement joins TRBV7-9 to TRBJ1-2; weak D call: TRBD1 (6 bases). DNA for the CDR3: TGTGCCAGCAGCCGACAGGTTAAGTATGGCTACACCTTC. Encoded protein: CASSRQVKYGYTF.